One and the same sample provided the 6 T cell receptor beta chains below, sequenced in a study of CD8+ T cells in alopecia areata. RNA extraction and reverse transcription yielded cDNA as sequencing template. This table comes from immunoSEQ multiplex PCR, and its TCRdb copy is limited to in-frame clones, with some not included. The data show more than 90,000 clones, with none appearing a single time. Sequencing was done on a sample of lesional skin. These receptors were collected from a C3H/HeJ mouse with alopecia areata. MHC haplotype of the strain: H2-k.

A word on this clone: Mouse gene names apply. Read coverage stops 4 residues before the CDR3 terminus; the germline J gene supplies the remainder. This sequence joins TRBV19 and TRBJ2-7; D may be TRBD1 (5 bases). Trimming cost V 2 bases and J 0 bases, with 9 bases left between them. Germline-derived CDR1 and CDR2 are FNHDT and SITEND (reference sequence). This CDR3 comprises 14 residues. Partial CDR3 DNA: TGTGCCAGCAGTATGACCAGGGCCTCCTAT. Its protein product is CASSMTRASY. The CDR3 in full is CASSMTRASYEQYF.

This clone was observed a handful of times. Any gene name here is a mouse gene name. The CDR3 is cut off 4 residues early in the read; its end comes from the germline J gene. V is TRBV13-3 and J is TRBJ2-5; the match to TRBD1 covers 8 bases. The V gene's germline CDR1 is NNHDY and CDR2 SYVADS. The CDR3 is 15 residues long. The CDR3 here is CASSALTGERDTQYF. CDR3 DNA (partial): TGTGCCAGCAGCGCCTTGACAGGGGAGAGAGAC.

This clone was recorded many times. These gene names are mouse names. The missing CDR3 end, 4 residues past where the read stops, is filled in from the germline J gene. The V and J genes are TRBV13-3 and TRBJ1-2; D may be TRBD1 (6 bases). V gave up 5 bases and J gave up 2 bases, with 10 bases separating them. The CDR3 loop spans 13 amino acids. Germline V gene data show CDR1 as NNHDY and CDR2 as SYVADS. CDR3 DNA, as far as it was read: TGTGCCAGCAGCGTAACAGGGAACTCC. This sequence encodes CASSVTGNS. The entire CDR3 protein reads CASSVTGNSDYTF.

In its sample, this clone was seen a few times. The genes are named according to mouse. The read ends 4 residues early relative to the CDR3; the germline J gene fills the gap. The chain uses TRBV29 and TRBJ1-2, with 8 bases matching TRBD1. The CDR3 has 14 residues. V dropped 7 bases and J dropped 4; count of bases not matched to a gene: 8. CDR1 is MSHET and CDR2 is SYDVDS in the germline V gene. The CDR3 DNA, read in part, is TGTGCTAGCATTTCAGACAGGGGAGGCTCC. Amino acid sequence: CASISDRGGS. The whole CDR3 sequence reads CASISDRGGSDYTF.

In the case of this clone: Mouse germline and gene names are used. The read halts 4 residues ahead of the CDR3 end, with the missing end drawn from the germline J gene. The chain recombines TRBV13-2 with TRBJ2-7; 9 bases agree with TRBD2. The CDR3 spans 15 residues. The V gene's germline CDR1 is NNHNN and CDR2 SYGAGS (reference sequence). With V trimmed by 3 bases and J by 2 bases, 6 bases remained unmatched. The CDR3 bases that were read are TGTGCCAGCGGTGGGTCTTGGGGGGGCGCCTAT. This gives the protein CASGGSWGGAY. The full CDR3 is CASGGSWGGAYEQYF.

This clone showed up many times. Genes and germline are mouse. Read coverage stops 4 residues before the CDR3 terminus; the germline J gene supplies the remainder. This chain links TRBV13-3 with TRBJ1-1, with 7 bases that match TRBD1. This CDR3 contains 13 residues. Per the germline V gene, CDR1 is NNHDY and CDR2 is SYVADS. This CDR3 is CASSDFGTAEVFF. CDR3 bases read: TGTGCCAGCAGTGATTTTGGGACAGCA.